This T cell receptor beta chain stems from a study of neurological immune-mediated disorders. Study at large: Among roughly 35 multiple sclerosis patients, about 31 were relapsing-remitting and 3 were secondary progressive.

The trim removed 1 base at V and 7 bases at J, leaving 12 bases unmatched. CDR3 size: 16 residues. At least ten counts were recorded for this clonotype. The antigen is unknown. Points from the study as a whole: CDR3 amino acid sequences found in expanded clones were never shared across subjects, suggesting private repertoires in all groups.

5'RACE employing 10-nucleotide random UMIs yielded the cDNA. Each CDR3 protein is one row after TCRdb ran MiXCR on the 5' RACE reads. The data show more than 35,000 distinct CDR3 sequences, roughly 3.2% seen once. The source material was PBMCs. This TCR was sampled from a woman between 50 and 59 years old with multiple sclerosis. The gene calls are TRBV12-3 or TRBV12-4 and TRBJ1-1; 7 bases fit TRBD1. Here the CDR3 reads CASSLEVTGRGNEAFF. DNA of the CDR3: TGTGCCAGCAGTTTAGAGGTGACAGGGAGGGGAAATGAAGCTTTCTTT.